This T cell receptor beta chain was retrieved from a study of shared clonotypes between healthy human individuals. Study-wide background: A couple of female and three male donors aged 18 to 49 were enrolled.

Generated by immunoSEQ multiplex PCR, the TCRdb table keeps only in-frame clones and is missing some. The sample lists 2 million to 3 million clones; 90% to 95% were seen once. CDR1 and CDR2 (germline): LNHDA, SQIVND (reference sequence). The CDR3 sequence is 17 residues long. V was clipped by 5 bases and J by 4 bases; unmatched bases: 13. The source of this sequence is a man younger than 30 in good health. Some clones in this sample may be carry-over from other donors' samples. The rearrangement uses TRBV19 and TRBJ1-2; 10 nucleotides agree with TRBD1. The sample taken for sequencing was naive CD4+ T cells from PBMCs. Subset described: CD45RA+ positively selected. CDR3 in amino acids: CASSVTGTGVVSYGYTF. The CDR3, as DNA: TGTGCCAGTAGTGTAACCGGGACAGGGGTTGTGAGCTATGGCTACACCTTC.